This entry describes one T cell receptor beta chain. Germline is not matched at one junction end, which may reflect a read error. The sample is drawn from a study of OX40 agonist ivuxolimab in advanced cancers. Clones were read by immunoSEQ multiplex PCR, and TCRdb kept only the in-frame ones, dropping some. The data hold about 37,000 clones, with roughly 87% observed a single time. Germline-derived CDR1 and CDR2 are GTSNPN and SVGIG (reference sequence). This CDR3 contains 15 residues. Sequences were derived from CD4+ or CD8+ T cells sorted from blood, sampled in a trial of the OX40 agonist ivuxolimab. This TCR came from an adult with an advanced solid tumor such as melanoma, head and neck, liver or kidney cancer. The chain is built from TRBV30 and TRBJ1-1; no clear D gene. CDR3 residues: CAWITLGSWNAEAFF. Here the CDR3 DNA reads TGTGCCTGGATTACCTTGGGATCCTGGAACGCTGAAGCTTTCTTT.